Below are 28 T cell receptor beta chains sequenced from a single sample in a study of blood T cell repertoires in COVID-19 (dated by TCRdb to the early 2020s). Libraries came from the immunoSEQ multiplex PCR assay. TCRdb took this table from immuneACCESS and kept in-frame rearrangements with V and J called. Such tables lack part of the clones; where checked against another copy, unresolved V genes explain under half of the gap, and the rest is unexplained. For this sample there are about 400,000 clones; around nine tenths appear just once. The ten biggest clones cover roughly 7.2% of the sample. The sample consisted of peripheral blood. The source is a woman aged 60-75 years with COVID-19, enrolled during active disease.

The chain carries TRBV27 and TRBJ1-2, with D perhaps TRBD1 (6 bases). The ends were cut back, 4 bases at V and 4 bases at J, with 13 bases in the middle. This CDR3 has 14 residues. From germline, CDR1 is MNHEY and CDR2 SMNVEV (reference sequence). CDR3 nucleotide sequence: TGTGCCAGCAGTTGGGAGGGGGGGAGCTATGGCTACACCTTC. Protein product: CASSWEGGSYGYTF.

CDR3 sequence (DNA): TGTGCCAGCAGCCCGGACAGGGGGTACACTGAAGCTTTCTTT. Amino acid sequence: CASSPDRGYTEAFF. The J gene is TRBJ1-1, the V gene TRBV5-6; 10 bases fit TRBD1. Trimming removed 4 bases from V and 3 bases from J; junction bases left unmatched: 3. The CDR3 is 14 residues long. Germline CDR1 reads SGHDT; CDR2 reads YYEEEE.

The chain is built from TRBV30 and TRBJ1-1; no clear D. This CDR3 contains 13 residues. CDR1 GTSNPN and CDR2 SVGIG come from the germline V gene (reference sequence). V gave up 0 bases and J gave up 5 bases, with 10 bases separating them. This CDR3 reads CAWSVDRGTEAFF. The CDR3 nucleotides are TGTGCCTGGAGTGTAGATAGAGGGACTGAAGCTTTCTTT. The full variable domain, its missing parts supplied by reference TRBV30 and TRBJ1-1, is SQTIHQWPATLVQPVGSPLSLECTVEGTSNPNLYWYRQAAGRGLQLLFYSVGIGQISSEVPQNLSASRPQDRQFILSSKKLLLSDSGFYLCAWSVDRGTEAFFGQGTRLTVV.

This chain connects TRBV27 to TRBJ2-1, with 7 nucleotides matching TRBD1. Germline CDR1 is MNHEY and CDR2 is SMNVEV (reference sequence). The V and J ends lost 5 bases and 6 bases, in that order; junction bases with no gene match: 13. The CDR3 has 16 amino acids. This CDR3 reads CASSPSTGAITNEQFF. CDR3 in DNA: TGTGCCAGCAGTCCCTCCACAGGGGCCATCACCAATGAGCAGTTCTTC.

The chain carries TRBV11-2 and TRBJ2-7, with no clear D. The V gene's germline CDR1 is SGHAT and CDR2 FQNNGV. The CDR3 sequence is 15 residues long. Deletions cut 1 base from V and 0 bases from J, with 10 bases between. The CDR3 reads CASSLVPSSSYEQYF. The CDR3 DNA is TGTGCCAGCAGCTTAGTCCCCTCGAGCTCCTACGAGCAGTACTTC. The full variable domain, rest sourced from reference TRBV11-2 and TRBJ2-7, is EAGVAQSPRYKIIEKRQSVAFWCNPISGHATLYWYQQILGQGPKLLIQFQNNGVVDDSQLPKDRFSAERLKGVDSTLKIQPAKLEDSAVYLCASSLVPSSSYEQYFGPGTRLTVT.

The V gene is TRBV4-3, the J gene TRBJ1-2; D is possibly TRBD1 (6 bases). The V gene lost 0 bases and the J gene lost 4 bases, with 15 bases spanning the gap. The CDR3 extends over 16 amino acids. Germline CDR1 LGHNA, CDR2 YSLEER. Written as DNA, the CDR3 is TGCGCCAGCAGCCAAGATCCCTCGACAGGCGCCTATGGCTACACCTTC. This sequence encodes CASSQDPSTGAYGYTF.

The chain links TRBV19 to TRBJ1-5; weak D call: TRBD1 (6 bases). CDR1 LNHDA and CDR2 SQIVND come from the germline V gene (reference sequence). CDR3 length: 16 amino acids. Trimming removed 10 bases at V and 2 bases at J, with 21 bases between. This chain's CDR3 is CATQSQGPEGNQPQHF. CDR3 DNA: TGTGCCACTCAATCACAGGGCCCGGAGGGCAATCAGCCCCAGCATTTT. Full variable domain (outside the CDR3, taken from reference TRBV19 and TRBJ1-5): DGGITQSPKYLFRKEGQNVTLSCEQNLNHDAMYWYRQDPGQGLRLIYYSQIVNDFQKGDIAEGYSVSREKKESFPLTVTSAQKNPTAFYLCATQSQGPEGNQPQHFGDGTRLSIL.

This rearrangement joins TRBV19 to TRBJ1-2, with D possibly TRBD1 on 6 matching bases. Germline V gene sequence: CDR1 LNHDA, CDR2 SQIVND (reference sequence). Trimming left V 5 bases short and J 6 bases short, with 13 bases between. This CDR3 comprises 13 residues. The CDR3 loop reads CASSPGTIDGYTF. For the CDR3, the DNA is TGTGCCAGTAGTCCTGGGACAATCGATGGCTACACCTTC.

CDR3 loop: CASRTGTTPNEQFF. The CDR3 nucleotides read TGTGCCAGCAGGACCGGGACTACTCCCAATGAGCAGTTCTTC. The chain is built from TRBV3-1 (or the pseudogene TRBV3-2) and TRBJ2-1; 7 bases are a match to TRBD2. V dropped 6 bases and J dropped 6; count of bases not matched to a gene: 8. Germline V gene sequence: CDR1 LGHDT, CDR2 YNNKEL (reference sequence). The CDR3 sequence is 14 residues long.

The J gene is TRBJ1-2, the V gene TRBV7-2; D is possibly TRBD1 (6 bases). CDR1 and CDR2 from the germline V gene are SGHTA and FQGNSA. This CDR3 is built from 18 residues. The V and J ends lost 6 bases and 3 bases respectively, with 26 bases between them. The CDR3: CASSFNRGAFSIHYGYTF. CDR3 coding DNA: TGTGCCAGCAGTTTCAACCGGGGGGCTTTTTCGATTCACTATGGCTACACCTTC.

This chain connects TRBV9 to TRBJ1-2; 7 nucleotides align to TRBD1. CDR1 and CDR2 (germline): SGDLS, YYNGEE. The CDR3 loop spans 13 amino acids. Unmatched junction bases numbered 8, after V lost 4 bases and J lost 8 bases. CDR3 amino acids: CASSSRQGEGYTF. CDR3 DNA: TGTGCCAGCAGCTCCCGACAGGGAGAAGGCTACACCTTC.

The V and J genes are TRBV14 and TRBJ2-3; 12 bases fit TRBD2. The V and J ends lost 4 bases and 0 bases, in that order; junction bases with no gene match: 2. Germline CDR1 reads SGHDN; CDR2 reads FVKESK. The CDR3 totals 16 residues. CDR3 region: CASSPLAGGSTDTQYF. The CDR3 DNA reads as TGTGCCAGCAGCCCACTAGCGGGGGGTAGCACAGATACGCAGTATTTT.

This chain links TRBV5-5 with TRBJ2-2; 8 bases are shared with TRBD1. Germline CDR1 reads SGHKS; CDR2 reads YYEKEE (reference sequence). The CDR3 runs to 13 residues. V trimming: 4 bases; J trimming: 6 bases; junction bases outside the gene matches: 2. The CDR3 sequence: CASSVTGAGELFF. CDR3 DNA sequence: TGTGCCAGCAGCGTGACAGGGGCCGGGGAGCTGTTTTTT.

This rearrangement joins TRBV6-2 or TRBV6-3 to TRBJ1-1; no definite D call. The CDR3 is 13 residues long. Germline CDR1 is MNHEY and CDR2 is SVGEGT. Trimming cost V 4 bases and J 1 base, with 7 bases left between them. CDR3 in DNA: TGTGCCAGCAGTTCCAACAGGAACACTGAAGCTTTCTTT. Translating it yields CASSSNRNTEAFF.

The rearrangement joins TRBV10-2 to TRBJ1-2, with 9 bases fitting TRBD1. The trim removed 2 bases at V and 8 bases at J, leaving 15 bases unmatched. Germline V gene lookup returns CDR1 WSHSY and CDR2 SAAADI. The CDR3 runs to 17 residues. The CDR3 nucleotides read TGCGCCAGCAGTGAGGGTTTTGGGACAGGGATGGGAGAGGGCTACACCTTC. Translated: CASSEGFGTGMGEGYTF.

This chain uses TRBV3-1 (or the pseudogene TRBV3-2) with TRBJ1-1; no clear D. Trimming took off 6 bases at V and 7 bases at J, with 15 bases between the two ends. CDR1 and CDR2 from the germline V gene are LGHDT and YNNKEL (reference sequence). This CDR3 region has 13 residues. The CDR3 DNA is TGTGCCAGCAGACTAAGTGGCCCCGGTGAAGCTTTCTTT. This translates into CASRLSGPGEAFF.

The rearrangement links TRBV9 to TRBJ2-6, with D possibly matching TRBD2 (7 bases). Per the germline V gene, CDR1 is SGDLS and CDR2 is YYNGEE. The CDR3 is 17 amino acids. The germline V and J ends were trimmed by 1 base and 11 bases, with 22 bases remaining between them. This CDR3 reads CASSVRFWGGVRDVLTF. In nucleotides, the CDR3 is TGTGCCAGCAGCGTAAGATTTTGGGGGGGCGTGAGAGACGTCCTGACTTTC. Based on the CDR3 plus reference TRBV9 and TRBJ2-6, the full variable domain is DSGVTQTPKHLITATGQRVTLRCSPRSGDLSVYWYQQSLDQGLQFLIQYYNGEERAKGNILERFSAQQFPDLHSELNLSSLELGDSALYFCASSVRFWGGVRDVLTFGAGSRLTVL.

The rearrangement joins TRBV5-6 to TRBJ1-5; TRBD1 matches 7 bases. V was clipped by 1 base and J by 11 bases; unmatched bases: 12. Germline V lookup: CDR1 SGHDT, CDR2 YYEEEE. This CDR3 is 15 amino acids long. This CDR3 is CASSLKVAGGIAQHF. DNA for the CDR3: TGTGCCAGCAGCTTGAAGGTGGCAGGGGGTATAGCCCAGCATTTT.

This clone was counted once. The chain carries TRBV7-3 and TRBJ2-3; TRBD2 matches 8 bases. V gave up 8 bases and J gave up 0 bases; unmatched junction bases: 1. Germline V lookup: CDR1 SGHTA, CDR2 FQGTGA. CDR3 size: 13 residues. The CDR3 region has the DNA TGTGCCAGCGCTAGCGGGAGCACAGATACGCAGTATTTT. This gives the protein CASASGSTDTQYF. Looking up the rest from reference TRBV7-3 and TRBJ2-3 gives the full variable domain: GAGVSQTPSNKVTEKGKYVELRCDPISGHTALYWYRQSLGQGPEFLIYFQGTGAADDSGLPNDRFFAVRPEGSVSTLKIQRTERGDSAVYLCASASGSTDTQYFGPGTRLTVL.

This clone was detected only once. The V and J genes are TRBV14 and TRBJ1-5; D is undetermined. The CDR3 has 13 amino acids. Germline V gives CDR1 SGHDN, CDR2 FVKESK. V lost 5 bases to trimming and J lost 5 bases, with 10 bases between them. CDR3 nucleotide sequence: TGTGCCAGCAGCAAAAGAGAAGATCAGCCCCAGCATTTT. Translated, it gives CASSKREDQPQHF.

This clone was detected only once. The chain has TRBV12-5 and TRBJ1-5; TRBD1 is a possible D gene (5 bases). Germline V gene data show CDR1 as LGHNT and CDR2 as FRNRAP. Trimming took 4 bases from V and 0 from J, leaving 13 bases between them. This CDR3 region has 16 residues. CDR3 protein: CASGSLQGASNQPQHF. CDR3 in DNA: TGTGCTAGTGGTTCGCTGCAGGGTGCTAGCAATCAGCCCCAGCATTTT. Complete variable domain (other parts from reference TRBV12-5 and TRBJ1-5): DARVTQTPRHKVTEMGQEVTMRCQPILGHNTVFWYRQTMMQGLELLAYFRNRAPLDDSGMPKDRFSAEMPDATLATLKIQPSEPRDSAVYFCASGSLQGASNQPQHFGDGTRLSIL.

This chain links TRBV7-9 with TRBJ2-6, with 8 bases that match TRBD2. Germline values: CDR1 SEHNR, CDR2 FQNEAQ (reference sequence). V gave up 6 bases and J gave up 4 bases; unmatched junction bases: 11. The CDR3 has 17 residues. As DNA, the CDR3 is TGTGCCAGCAGGGGGACGGGGGGGCCAAGGGGGGCCAACGTCCTGACTTTC. Translated, it gives CASRGTGGPRGANVLTF. Full variable domain (rest looked up from reference TRBV7-9 and TRBJ2-6): DTGVSQNPRHKITKRGQNVTFRCDPISEHNRLYWYRQTLGQGPEFLTYFQNEAQLEKSRLLSDRFSAERPKGSFSTLEIQRTEQGDSAMYLCASRGTGGPRGANVLTFGAGSRLTVL.

This sequence joins TRBV5-1 and TRBJ2-7, with 12 positions matching TRBD1. The trim removed 4 bases at V and 4 bases at J, leaving 12 bases unmatched. CDR1 SGHRS and CDR2 YFSETQ come from the germline V gene. This CDR3 has 17 residues. CDR3: CASSPHLGTGGRYEQYF. The CDR3, as DNA: TGCGCCAGCAGCCCACACCTGGGGACAGGGGGCCGATACGAGCAGTACTTC.

The V call is TRBV7-9, the J call TRBJ1-3; D is ambiguous. The CDR3 runs 12 residues. Per germline, CDR1 SEHNR and CDR2 FQNEAQ (reference sequence). V lost 7 bases and J 5 bases, leaving 9 bases between the germline ends. The CDR3 reads CASTQKRNTIYF. CDR3 DNA sequence: TGTGCCAGCACACAGAAGAGAAACACCATATATTTT.

This chain connects TRBV27 to TRBJ1-5; no reliable D call. Between the trimmed V and J ends, which lost 4 bases and 3 bases, there was a span of 10 bases. Germline V gives CDR1 MNHEY, CDR2 SMNVEV (reference sequence). The CDR3 extends over 14 amino acids. The CDR3 nucleotides read TGTGCCAGCAGTTATGGCGGCCCCAATCAGCCCCAGCATTTT. Translation gives CASSYGGPNQPQHF.

To note about this clone: Distinct nucleotide sequences in the sample also encode this CDR3. The J gene is TRBJ1-1, the V gene TRBV6-5, with D perhaps TRBD1 (5 bases). The V gene lost 0 bases and the J gene lost 0 bases, with 8 bases spanning the gap. The CDR3 length is 15 residues. The germline CDR1 and CDR2 sequences are MNHEY and SVGAGI. In nucleotides, the CDR3 is TGTGCCAGCAGTTACTCGGGACTGATGAACACTGAAGCTTTCTTT. As protein: CASSYSGLMNTEAFF.

The chain employs TRBV18 and TRBJ2-7, with 15 bases lining up with TRBD2. Unmatched junction bases numbered 3, after V lost 5 bases and J lost 4 bases. Germline V gene data show CDR1 as KGHSH and CDR2 as LQKENI. This CDR3 spans 15 amino acids. This CDR3 is CASSGLAGGLYEQYF. CDR3 coding DNA: TGTGCCAGCTCAGGACTAGCGGGGGGGCTTTACGAGCAGTACTTC.

V is TRBV9 and J is TRBJ1-1, with 9 bases that match TRBD1. This CDR3 comprises 15 residues. J gave up 5 bases and V 3 bases, and 8 bases lay outside the gene matches. Germline loops: CDR1 SGDLS, CDR2 YYNGEE. The CDR3 DNA reads as TGTGCCAGCAGCGCCCGACAGGGGGTTTGGACTGAAGCTTTCTTT. Its translation is CASSARQGVWTEAFF. The whole variable domain, filled in from reference TRBV9 and TRBJ1-1, reads DSGVTQTPKHLITATGQRVTLRCSPRSGDLSVYWYQQSLDQGLQFLIQYYNGEERAKGNILERFSAQQFPDLHSELNLSSLELGDSALYFCASSARQGVWTEAFFGQGTRLTVV.